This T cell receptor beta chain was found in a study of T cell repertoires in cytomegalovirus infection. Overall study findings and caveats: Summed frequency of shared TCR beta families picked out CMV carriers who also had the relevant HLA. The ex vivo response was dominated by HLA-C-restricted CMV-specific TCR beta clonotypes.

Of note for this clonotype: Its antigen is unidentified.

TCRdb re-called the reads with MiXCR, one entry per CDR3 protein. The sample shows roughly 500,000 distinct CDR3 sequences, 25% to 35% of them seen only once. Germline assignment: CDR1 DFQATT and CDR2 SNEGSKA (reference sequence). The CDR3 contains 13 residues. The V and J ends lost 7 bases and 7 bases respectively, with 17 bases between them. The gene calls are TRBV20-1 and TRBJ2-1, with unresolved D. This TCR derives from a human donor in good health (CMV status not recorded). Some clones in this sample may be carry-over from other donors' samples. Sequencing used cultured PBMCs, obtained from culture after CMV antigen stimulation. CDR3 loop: CSVPSGTKNEQFF. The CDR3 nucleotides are TGCAGTGTCCCCTCGGGCACGAAAAATGAGCAGTTCTTC.